This T cell receptor beta chain was recorded in a study of naive and memory T cell subsets. Whole-study findings and limits: TCRs were reportedly recovered from both biopsy types, mostly tuberculin test sites. TCR transcript changes with activation or differentiation may affect this RNA method.

This clonotype is medium-sized within its sample. Antigen: not known. Regarding treatment: skin biopsy from PPD injection site in Mantoux-positive individual. Cells were not sorted; total RNA input targeted about 1 to 1000 ng. Skin biopsies came from PPD injection sites in Mantoux-positive individuals. For blood and skin samples, reverse transcription used TCR alpha and beta constant primers. TCRdb called the UMI-ligation and nested PCR reads again in MiXCR, with one record for every CDR3 protein. Among about 20,000 distinct CDR3 sequences, nearly 9.5% were seen once, and the ten largest hold under 7.5%. The receptor comes from an adult in good health. The sequences come from skin, collected from a tuberculin skin test site.

Here the CDR3 reads CASSLRASGGTSSYEQYF. In DNA, the CDR3 is TGCGCCAGCAGCTTGCGGGCTAGCGGGGGAACGAGCTCCTACGAGCAGTACTTC. This sequence joins TRBV5-1 and TRBJ2-7, with 10 bases identical to TRBD2. There are 18 residues in the CDR3. Trimming at V came to 1 base and at J to 0 bases, leaving 10 bases not matched to a gene. Germline V gene sequence: CDR1 SGHRS, CDR2 YFSETQ.